These 20 T cell receptor beta chains originate from one sample sequenced in a study of T cell changes during pregnancy in multiple sclerosis. Measured with immunoSEQ multiplex PCR; TCRdb has only the in-frame clones, and not every one. The sample consists of tens of thousands of clones, over 90% of them appearing once. Here the sequenced sample was CD8+ T cells from peripheral blood mononuclear cells, taken in the third trimester of pregnancy. The source of these receptors is a female donor with multiple sclerosis, enrolled in a pregnancy study.

In nucleotides, the CDR3 is TGTGCCAGCAGCTTACCCGGGACAGATGGCTACACCTTC. It yields the protein CASSLPGTDGYTF. This chain joins TRBV7-9 and TRBJ1-2; 7 nucleotides match TRBD1. V was clipped by 2 bases and J by 6 bases; unmatched bases: 3. The CDR3 totals 13 residues. Germline CDR1 is SEHNR and CDR2 is FQNEAQ (reference sequence).

In this sample, this clone turned up once. The chain has TRBV4-2 and TRBJ2-2; 10 nucleotides agree with TRBD2. CDR1 LGHNA and CDR2 YNFKEQ come from the germline V gene. The CDR3 has 17 residues. V lost 0 bases to trimming and J lost 3 bases; unmatched junction nucleotides: 4. The CDR3 DNA is TGTGCCAGCAGCCAAGACCTAGCGGGAGATTACACCGGGGAGCTGTTTTTT. It is translated as CASSQDLAGDYTGELFF.

The chain has TRBV7-9 and TRBJ2-1, with 8 positions matching TRBD2. The CDR3 is 14 residues long. CDR1 is SEHNR and CDR2 is FQNEAQ in the germline V gene (reference sequence). V was clipped by 5 bases and J by 8 bases; unmatched bases: 8. The CDR3 protein is CASSPGLVFDEQFF. The DNA of the CDR3 is TGTGCCAGCAGCCCGGGACTAGTATTCGATGAGCAGTTCTTC.

The V gene is TRBV7-8, the J gene TRBJ1-3, with no clear D. V was cut by 5 bases and J by 0 bases, with 8 bases left in between. The CDR3 runs 14 residues. Germline V gene sequence: CDR1 SGHVS, CDR2 FQNEAQ. In DNA form, the CDR3 reads TGTGCCAGCAGCCACCTAGGCTCTGGAAACACCATATATTTT. Translation: CASSHLGSGNTIYF. The complete variable domain, with remaining parts taken from reference TRBV7-8 and TRBJ1-3, reads GAGVSQSPRYKVAKRGQDVALRCDPISGHVSLFWYQQALGQGPEFLTYFQNEAQLDKSGLPSDRFFAERPEGSVSTLKIQRTQQEDSAVYLCASSHLGSGNTIYFGEGSWLTVV.

The chain employs TRBV7-9 and TRBJ2-7; 9 nucleotides line up with TRBD1. The V gene end was trimmed by 5 bases and the J gene end by 4 bases; junction bases not matched to a gene: 3. The CDR3 sequence is 13 residues long. Germline V gene data show CDR1 as SEHNR and CDR2 as FQNEAQ (reference sequence). As DNA, the CDR3 is TGTGCCAGCAGCCTTGGGACAGGGTACGAGCAGTACTTC. Its translation: CASSLGTGYEQYF.

The V gene is TRBV7-8, the J gene TRBJ1-3; TRBD1 aligns across 7 bases. The trim removed 5 bases at V and 4 bases at J, leaving 8 bases unmatched. Germline V gene sequence: CDR1 SGHVS, CDR2 FQNEAQ. The CDR3 runs to 15 residues. The CDR3: CASSTSRGSGNTIYF. The CDR3 coding sequence is TGTGCCAGCAGCACAAGCAGGGGGAGCGGAAACACCATATATTTT.

Only one count was recorded for this clone. V gene TRBV7-8 combines with J gene TRBJ2-1; 9 nucleotides match TRBD1. Trimming took 5 bases from V and 7 from J; bases not matched to a gene: 9. The CDR3 runs 15 residues. Germline V gene lookup returns CDR1 SGHVS and CDR2 FQNEAQ. CDR3 in amino acids: CASSIYRGPRNEQFF. The CDR3 DNA reads TGTGCCAGCAGCATCTACAGGGGGCCGCGAAATGAGCAGTTCTTC.

The chain recombines TRBV5-1 with TRBJ2-1; 10 nucleotides match TRBD2. V shed 2 bases and J 6 bases; nucleotides not matched to a gene: 5. Germline V gene data show CDR1 as SGHRS and CDR2 as YFSETQ. The CDR3 contains 15 residues. CDR3 in amino acids: CASSLRLAGVNEQFF. CDR3 DNA sequence: TGCGCCAGCAGCTTACGGCTAGCGGGAGTCAATGAGCAGTTCTTC.

This clone has more than one count but fewer than ten. The V gene is TRBV21-1, the J gene TRBJ2-3; the table's TRBD1 call for D was not verified on the DNA. TRBV21-1 constitutes a pseudogene. This CDR3 comprises 20 residues. The CDR3, as DNA: TGTGCCAGCAGCGAGACAGGGGTATGGTGGCGGGAGAGTAGATCAGATACGCAGTATTTT. Its protein product is CASSETGVWWRESRSDTQYF.

The V gene is TRBV20-1, the J gene TRBJ2-7; 11 bases are shared with TRBD1. The V segment lost 6 bases and the J segment 6 bases; nucleotides outside the gene matches: 1. Germline CDR1 reads DFQATT; CDR2 reads SNEGSKA (reference sequence). The CDR3 length is 11 residues. This chain's CDR3 is CSAGTGGEQYF. The DNA of the CDR3 is TGCAGTGCCGGGACAGGGGGCGAGCAGTACTTC.

The count of this clone is one. This sequence joins TRBV4-1 and TRBJ2-7; tentatively, D is TRBD1 (5 bases). This CDR3 spans 14 amino acids. V lost 5 bases to trimming and J lost 6 bases, with 17 bases between them. Germline values: CDR1 MGHRA, CDR2 YSYEKL. CDR3 region: CASSTEAGWGEQYF. The CDR3 nucleotides are TGCGCCAGCAGCACCGAGGCAGGGTGGGGCGAGCAGTACTTC.

This clone was counted a single time. At one of its ends the junction is not consistent with the germline gene, which may arise from a read error. V usage is TRBV19 and J usage is TRBJ2-1; 7 nucleotides match TRBD2. Germline V gene sequence: CDR1 LNHDA, CDR2 SQIVND (reference sequence). CDR3 length: 15 amino acids. CDR3 sequence (DNA): TGTGCCAGTCGTATTGGCGGGAGTTCCTACAATGAGCAGTTCTTC. It yields the protein CASRIGGSSYNEQFF.

This clone appeared a single time. The chain employs TRBV4-1 and TRBJ2-7, with D possibly being TRBD2 (5 bases). This CDR3 comprises 13 residues. V lost 4 bases, J lost 4 bases, and 11 bases lay in between. Germline CDR1 reads MGHRA; CDR2 reads YSYEKL. CDR3 in amino acids: CASSPTPGYEQYF. The CDR3 coding sequence is TGCGCCAGCAGCCCGACTCCGGGATACGAGCAGTACTTC.

The J gene is TRBJ2-3, the V gene TRBV28; 7 positions agree with TRBD1. Trimming took 3 bases from V and 2 from J; bases not matched to a gene: 2. This CDR3 contains 14 residues. Germline V gene lookup returns CDR1 MDHEN and CDR2 SYDVKM. The CDR3 DNA reads TGTGCCAGCAGTTTGGACAGGAACACAGATACGCAGTATTTT. Translation gives CASSLDRNTDTQYF.

The rearrangement uses TRBV7-7 and TRBJ2-3; 9 bases agree with TRBD2. Trimming removed 1 base from V and 0 bases from J; junction bases left unmatched: 2. The CDR3 loop spans 16 amino acids. The germline V gene has CDR1 SSHAT and CDR2 FNYEAQ (reference sequence). The chain's CDR3 is CASSLGTSVSTDTQYF. The CDR3 nucleotides read TGTGCCAGCAGCTTAGGGACTAGCGTGAGCACAGATACGCAGTATTTT.

The rearrangement uses TRBV9 and TRBJ2-3, with D possibly being TRBD2 (6 bases). The length of the CDR3 is 15 residues. Germline CDR1 SGDLS, CDR2 YYNGEE. With 3 bases removed from V and 6 bases from J, the gap between germline ends came to 17 bases. CDR3 protein: CASSAPFREWDTQYF. The CDR3 region has the DNA TGTGCCAGCAGCGCCCCCTTCCGGGAGTGGGATACGCAGTATTTT.

The chain combines TRBV21-1 with TRBJ2-1; TRBD2, the table's D call, was not compared with the DNA. TRBV21-1 constitutes a pseudogene. The CDR3 is made up of 16 amino acids. CDR3 in DNA: TGTGCCAGCAGCCCTAAAGGGGGGGAATGTCACAATGAGCAGTTCTTC. Amino acid sequence: CASSPKGGECHNEQFF.

This chain joins TRBV4-2 and TRBJ2-7; no definite D call. V lost 0 bases and J 2 bases, leaving 8 bases between the germline ends. There are 14 residues in the CDR3. Germline V gives CDR1 LGHNA, CDR2 YNFKEQ. Written as DNA, the CDR3 is TGTGCCAGCAGCCAAGAACAGACCGCCTACGAGCAGTACTTC. Protein product: CASSQEQTAYEQYF.

V and J are TRBV29-1 and TRBJ1-1; D is possibly TRBD1 (6 bases). The CDR3 is 14 residues long. The ends were cut back, 3 bases at V and 2 bases at J, with 13 bases in the middle. Germline V gene lookup returns CDR1 SQVTM and CDR2 ANQGSEA. The CDR3 sequence is CSVEDGRGNTEAFF. The DNA of the CDR3 is TGCAGCGTTGAGGACGGCAGGGGTAACACTGAAGCTTTCTTT. Complete variable domain (other parts from reference TRBV29-1 and TRBJ1-1): SAVISQKPSRDICQRGTSLTIQCQVDSQVTMMFWYRQQPGQSLTLIATANQGSEATYESGFVIDKFPISRPNLTFSTLTVSNMSPEDSSIYLCSVEDGRGNTEAFFGQGTRLTVV.

This chain joins TRBV30 and TRBJ1-5; 8 nucleotides align to TRBD1. Germline-derived CDR1 and CDR2 are GTSNPN and SVGIG (reference sequence). V was clipped by 0 bases and J by 7 bases; unmatched bases: 2. The CDR3 contains 13 residues. In nucleotides, the CDR3 is TGTGCCTGGAGTGTACAGGGGGGACAGCCCCAGCATTTT. Translated, it gives CAWSVQGGQPQHF.